The T cell receptor (beta chain) described here comes from a study of read filtering for tumor transcriptome and immune sequencing. Whole-study results and caveats: RNA-seq captured clonotypes less deeply and reliably than IR-seq.

This clonotype has more than one count but fewer than ten. What it binds is not known. This library used approximately 370 ng RNA and molecular barcoded adaptors spanning alpha/delta and beta/gamma chains. TCRdb called the reads again in MiXCR, with one record for every CDR3 protein. The repertoire has roughly 90,000 distinct CDR3 sequences, around a fifth of them found once; the top ten carry approximately 10%. CDR1 SNHLY and CDR2 FYNNEI come from the germline V gene. V dropped 10 bases and J dropped 6; count of bases not matched to a gene: 17. There are 15 residues in the CDR3. Sequenced sample: a population of CD138-negative cells sorted from bone marrow. The receptor was derived from a donor aged 40 or over with multiple myeloma. The chain combines TRBV2 with TRBJ1-2, with 7 bases matching TRBD1. The CDR3 spells CATLKPRTGSHGYTF. CDR3 DNA: TGTGCCACCCTCAAGCCTCGGACAGGAAGTCATGGCTACACCTTC. Variable domain in full (rest from reference TRBV2 and TRBJ1-2): EPEVTQTPSHQVTQMGQEVILRCVPISNHLYFYWYRQILGQKVEFLVSFYNNEISEKSEIFDDQFSVERPDGSNFTLKIRSTKLEDSAMYFCATLKPRTGSHGYTFGSGTRLTVV.